These 27 T cell receptor beta chains were sequenced from one sample in a study of regulatory T cells in long-lasting Graves disease. The time point here: persistent/refractory GD, antithyroid drugs over 5 years with positive TRAb. RNA extracted from PBMCs served as the sequencing template. To make TCR beta libraries, researchers used iRepertoire HTBI primers and Arm-PCR of CDR3 regions. TCRdb analysed the multiplex PCR reads with MiXCR anew, one entry per CDR3 protein. The sample contains about 340,000 distinct CDR3 sequences, 15% to 20% of which appear only once. Sequences were derived from peripheral blood mononuclear cells (PBMCs), sampled when the disease was refractory, from a patient treated with antithyroid drugs. These receptors all stem from a female donor with Graves disease.

The CDR3 DNA follows: TGTGCCAGCAGCTTGGCCGCAGGGCCCCAGCATTTT. Encoded protein: CASSLAAGPQHF. The rearrangement uses TRBV7-2 and TRBJ1-5; D is unresolved. Trimming took 3 bases from V and 9 from J, leaving 9 bases between them. The CDR3 is 12 amino acids. CDR1 is SGHTA, CDR2 FQGNSA, per germline.

This clonotype has ten or more counts. The chain is built from TRBV12-3 or TRBV12-4 and TRBJ1-5, with D unresolved. V gave up 6 bases and J gave up 10 bases, with 13 bases separating them. This CDR3 region has 12 residues. DNA for the CDR3: TGTGCCAGCAGCCCACCCGCGGGTCCCCAGCATTTT. Translating gives CASSPPAGPQHF.

This clonotype was seen at least ten times. The chain employs TRBV12-3 or TRBV12-4 and TRBJ2-1, with 10 nucleotides matching TRBD1. The CDR3 has 17 amino acids. V gave up 4 bases and J gave up 0 bases; unmatched junction bases: 6. The CDR3 DNA follows: TGTGCCAGCAGTTCAGACAGGGGGCGACGCTCCTACAATGAGCAGTTCTTC. Residues: CASSSDRGRRSYNEQFF.

The chain employs TRBV3-1 and TRBJ2-7; TRBD2 agrees at 11 bases. The CDR3 sequence is 16 residues long. The trim removed 1 base at V and 0 bases at J, leaving 2 bases unmatched. Germline CDR1 and CDR2: LGHDT and YNNKEL (reference sequence). CDR3 amino acids: CASSQGLAGNSYEQYF. In nucleotides, the CDR3 is TGTGCCAGCAGCCAAGGACTAGCGGGAAACTCCTACGAGCAGTACTTC.

The table lists this clonotype with many counts. J is TRBJ1-2 and V is TRBV19, with TRBD1 matching 12 bases. The CDR3 consists of 17 residues. CDR1 is LNHDA and CDR2 is SQIVND in the germline V gene (reference sequence). Unmatched junction bases numbered 8, after V lost 5 bases and J lost 1 base. CDR3: CASSPRDRGLGNYGYTF. The CDR3 DNA follows: TGTGCCAGTAGTCCCCGGGACAGGGGGCTTGGTAACTATGGCTACACCTTC.

For this clonotype: A much larger clone sits a single nucleotide away, making a read error possible. This chain links TRBV20-1 with TRBJ2-7, with unresolved D. The germline V gene encodes CDR1 DFQATT and CDR2 SNEGSKA (reference sequence). The CDR3 is 13 amino acids. The CDR3 reads CSARGRLRREHYF. CDR3 DNA: TGCAGTGCTAGAGGACGCCTTAGGCGCGAGCACTACTTC.

This clonotype was seen ten or more times. This CDR3 reads CASSQESGLDIYEQYF. The CDR3 DNA sequence: TGTGCCAGCAGCCAAGAGTCAGGACTCGACATCTACGAGCAGTACTTC. The chain is built from TRBV3-1 and TRBJ2-7; D possibly corresponds to TRBD2 (5 bases). V was trimmed by 0 bases and J by 3 bases, leaving 15 bases between them. CDR3 length equals 16 residues. CDR1 LGHDT and CDR2 YNNKEL come from the germline V gene (reference sequence).

The chain recombines TRBV10-3 with TRBJ2-1, with D tentatively TRBD1 or TRBD2 (5 bases each). This CDR3 region has 13 residues. The ends were cut back, 6 bases at V and 7 bases at J, with 13 bases in the middle. Germline CDR1 and CDR2: ENHRY and SYGVKD. DNA for the CDR3: TGTGCCATCAGGGAAAGGGGAGTAAATGAGCAGTTCTTC. Residues: CAIRERGVNEQFF.

This clonotype was detected only a few times. The V and J genes are TRBV6-1 and TRBJ1-2, with a tentative D call TRBD1 (5 bases). The germline V and J ends were trimmed by 8 bases and 5 bases, with 9 bases remaining between them. This CDR3 region has 11 residues. CDR1 and CDR2 (germline): MNHNS, SASEGT. CDR3 sequence: CASFQGYGYTF. In DNA form, the CDR3 reads TGTGCCAGCTTCCAGGGATATGGCTACACCTTC.

The chain links TRBV19 to TRBJ2-7; D is possibly TRBD1 or TRBD2 (5 bases each). Germline-derived CDR1 and CDR2 are LNHDA and SQIVND (reference sequence). This CDR3 region has 13 residues. The ends were cut back, 6 bases at V and 4 bases at J, with 13 bases in the middle. In DNA form, the CDR3 reads TGTGCCAGTAGCGACAGAGGGATTTACGAGCAGTACTTC. The encoded protein is CASSDRGIYEQYF.

Ten or more counts support this clonotype. CDR3 in amino acids: CASIPRGGLTSTEAFF. DNA for the CDR3: TGTGCCAGCATCCCCCGCGGTGGTCTGACGTCCACTGAAGCTTTCTTT. This chain uses TRBV12-3 or TRBV12-4 with TRBJ1-1; unclear D gene. Trimming cost V 7 bases and J 4 bases, with 22 bases left between them. This CDR3 spans 16 amino acids.

This clonotype was seen repeatedly, ten times or more. The chain carries TRBV6-1 and TRBJ2-7, with TRBD1 identical over 9 bases. The CDR3 spans 16 residues. The ends lost 4 bases at V and 1 base at J; junction bases unmatched: 8. Germline CDR1 and CDR2: MNHNS and SASEGT. The CDR3 loop reads CASSGDSDRGSYEQYF. The CDR3 DNA reads TGTGCCAGCAGTGGGGATTCGGACAGGGGATCCTACGAGCAGTACTTC.

This clonotype was picked up many times. The V gene is TRBV6-5, the J gene TRBJ1-5; no reliable D call. V shed 0 bases and J shed 6 bases, with 9 bases lying between them. The CDR3 sequence is 14 residues long. Germline V gene lookup returns CDR1 MNHEY and CDR2 SVGAGI. CDR3 sequence (DNA): TGTGCCAGCAGTTACTCTCAACCGGGTCAGCCCCAGCATTTT. Translation: CASSYSQPGQPQHF.

The genes are TRBV7-2 and TRBJ2-2, with D maybe TRBD1 (6 bases). Trimming took off 2 bases at V and 5 bases at J, with 12 bases between the two ends. The CDR3 covers 15 residues. Per germline, CDR1 SGHTA and CDR2 FQGNSA. In DNA, the CDR3 is TGTGCCAGCAGCTTACTGTACAGGGCGACCGGGGAGCTGTTTTTT. It translates to CASSLLYRATGELFF.

This clonotype was seen many times. This chain uses TRBV29-1 with TRBJ2-5, with 12 bases aligning to TRBD1. The CDR3 spans 14 residues. Trimming cost V 7 bases and J 5 bases; bases outside gene matches: 8. CDR1 SQVTM and CDR2 ANQGSEA come from the germline V gene. Here the CDR3 reads CSGGTGGHRETQYF. In nucleotides, the CDR3 is TGCAGCGGGGGGACAGGGGGCCACCGGGAGACCCAGTACTTC.

This rearrangement joins TRBV19 to TRBJ2-6; no clear D gene. The CDR3 length is 15 residues. V lost 6 bases and J lost 2, with 11 bases in between. Per the germline V gene, CDR1 is LNHDA and CDR2 is SQIVND (reference sequence). The CDR3 here is CASRIQSAGANVLTF. The CDR3 nucleotides are TGTGCCAGTAGGATACAATCCGCTGGGGCCAACGTCCTGACTTTC.

This sequence joins TRBV16 and TRBJ2-3; D is possibly TRBD2 (6 bases). This CDR3 has 15 residues. Germline V gives CDR1 KGHSY, CDR2 FQNENV. V dropped 1 base and J dropped 8 bases, with 16 bases sitting between them. The CDR3 loop is CASSQYSIGTATQYF. In DNA, the CDR3 is TGTGCCAGCAGCCAATACAGTATCGGGACTGCTACGCAGTATTTT.

V usage is TRBV28 and J usage is TRBJ2-3; the D is unclear. Trimming took 6 bases from V and 6 from J, leaving 13 bases between them. This CDR3 contains 13 residues. Looked up from germline, CDR1 is MDHEN and CDR2 is SYDVKM. As DNA, the CDR3 is TGTGCCAGCAGCCCACTGAGTGCGGATACGCAGTATTTT. It specifies CASSPLSADTQYF.

As for this clonotype: This may be a read error: a much more frequent sequence differs by one nucleotide. The chain has TRBV7-2 and TRBJ2-4; 13 bases line up with TRBD2. The J call may be faulty, since TRBJ2-5 better matches the DNA end. CDR3 length: 17 residues. Germline V lookup: CDR1 SGHTA, CDR2 FQGNSA. The CDR3 protein is CASSLGTSGGEGGTQYF. Here the CDR3 DNA reads TGTGCCAGCAGCTTAGGGACTAGCGGGGGCGAGGGGGGGACCCAGTACTTC.

CDR3 sequence (DNA): TGCGCCAGCAGCCAAGATTTGCGGGGGGGGCGAGAGACCCAGTACTTC. Its translation: CASSQDLRGGRETQYF. The chain employs TRBV4-3 and TRBJ2-5, with 9 nucleotides matching TRBD2. The V gene end was trimmed by 0 bases and the J gene end by 4 bases; junction bases not matched to a gene: 6. Looked up from germline, CDR1 is LGHNA and CDR2 is YSLEER. The CDR3 is 16 residues long.

The rearrangement uses TRBV9 and TRBJ2-2, with D unresolved. CDR3 length: 12 amino acids. Germline-derived CDR1 and CDR2 are SGDLS and YYNGEE. Deletions cut 0 bases from V and 7 bases from J, with 4 bases between. The CDR3, as DNA: TGTGCCAGCAGCGTAGGAAACGGGGAGCTGTTTTTT. Protein: CASSVGNGELFF.

This clonotype was recorded many times. V gene TRBV6-1 combines with J gene TRBJ1-1, with 10 bases matching TRBD1. The CDR3 has 17 amino acids. V lost 3 bases, J lost 1 base, and 8 bases stayed unmatched. Germline CDR1 and CDR2: MNHNS and SASEGT. The CDR3 sequence: CASSDETGGDWNTEAFF. The CDR3, as DNA: TGTGCCAGCAGTGACGAGACAGGGGGCGATTGGAACACTGAAGCTTTCTTT.

This clonotype has more than one count but fewer than ten. The V gene is TRBV24-1, the J gene TRBJ1-5; 7 positions agree with TRBD1. CDR1 is KGHDR, CDR2 SFDVKD, per germline. The CDR3 is made up of 13 amino acids. Germline trimming cut 9 bases from V and 2 bases from J; bases unmatched to any gene: 3. DNA of the CDR3: TGTGCCACCCGAGGGGGCCGCAATCAGCCCCAGCATTTT. It translates to CATRGGRNQPQHF.

In nucleotides, the CDR3 is TGTGCCAGCAGCTGGGCCGGGACAGACTATGGCTACACCTTC. Protein product: CASSWAGTDYGYTF. The chain uses TRBV11-2 and TRBJ1-2, with 7 bases that match TRBD1. This CDR3 has 14 amino acids. With 4 bases clipped from V and 3 bases from J, the junction kept 5 bases outside the gene matches. CDR1 SGHAT and CDR2 FQNNGV come from the germline V gene.

This clonotype appeared many times. The chain employs TRBV3-1 and TRBJ1-2; D not certain. Trimming pared 0 bases from V and 5 bases from J, leaving 7 bases between. CDR1 and CDR2 from the germline V gene are LGHDT and YNNKEL (reference sequence). This CDR3 comprises 13 residues. The CDR3 sequence is CASSQESGYGYTF. CDR3 nucleotides: TGTGCCAGCAGCCAAGAAAGTGGGTATGGCTACACCTTC.

This clonotype was picked up a small number of times. This chain links TRBV12-3 or TRBV12-4 with TRBJ2-5; unclear D gene. V lost 4 bases to trimming and J lost 2 bases, with 11 bases between them. This CDR3 is built from 14 residues. CDR3 sequence (DNA): TGTGCCAGCAGTTCCCTAGGGCTACAAGAGACCCAGTACTTC. Its translation is CASSSLGLQETQYF.

Concerning this clonotype: A read error is likely, as this CDR3 ends without the conserved phenylalanine or tryptophan. The CDR3 reads CASSDRQGASQPQHS. The CDR3 bases are TGTGCCAGCAGTGATAGACAGGGGGCGAGTCAGCCCCAGCATTCT. This chain joins TRBV6-1 and TRBJ1-5, with TRBD1 matching 10 bases. CDR1 is MNHNS, CDR2 SASEGT, per germline. This CDR3 comprises 15 residues. V lost 3 bases to trimming and J lost 6 bases; unmatched junction nucleotides: 5.